Detailed here is one TCR beta chain. The data were obtained in a study of blood T cell repertoires in COVID-19. Libraries were prepared by immunoSEQ multiplex PCR; TCRdb keeps only in-frame clonotypes and omits some of them. The table includes under 250,000 clones, around four fifths detected once. The CDR3 sequence is 17 residues long. Germline CDR1 reads SGHNT; CDR2 reads YENEEA. V lost 3 bases and J lost 3; bases outside the gene matches: 10. The sequence came from a woman in her fifties or sixties with active or convalescent COVID-19. Sequencing used peripheral blood. The chain carries TRBV11-3 and TRBJ2-7; 11 bases match TRBD2. The CDR3 spells CASSFSLAGGVIYEQYF. In nucleotides, the CDR3 is TGTGCCAGCAGCTTCAGTCTAGCGGGAGGCGTAATCTACGAGCAGTACTTC.